The next 5 T cell receptor beta chains were all read from a single sample in a study of T cell repertoires in cytomegalovirus infection. TCRdb itself ran the reads through MiXCR, one entry per CDR3 protein. The sample contains approximately 630,000 distinct CDR3 sequences, approximately 24% of which appear only once. Sequences were obtained from CD8+ T cells from PBMCs. Receptor source: a human donor in good health (CMV status not recorded). Some clones in this sample may be carry-over from other donors' samples.

This clonotype was detected only a few times. The chain recombines TRBV9 with TRBJ2-3, with D possibly being TRBD2 (6 bases). In germline, CDR1 is SGDLS, CDR2 YYNGEE. V lost 3 bases and J 2 bases, leaving 16 bases between the germline ends. CDR3 size: 16 residues. The CDR3 loop reads CASSARDFLPTDTQYF. The DNA for the CDR3 is TGTGCCAGCAGCGCCCGGGACTTCTTACCCACAGATACGCAGTATTTT.

The chain links TRBV28 to TRBJ2-6; D gene uncertain. This CDR3 is built from 14 residues. V was shortened by 6 bases and J by 2 bases, with 8 bases between the two germline ends. Germline V gives CDR1 MDHEN, CDR2 SYDVKM. The CDR3 DNA follows: TGTGCCAGCAGCCCTGGACCTGGGGCCAACGTCCTGACTTTC. This codes for CASSPGPGANVLTF. The complete variable domain, with remaining parts taken from reference TRBV28 and TRBJ2-6, reads DVKVTQSSRYLVKRTGEKVFLECVQDMDHENMFWYRQDPGLGLRLIYFSYDVKMKEKGDIPEGYSVSREKKERFSLILESASTNQTSMYLCASSPGPGANVLTFGAGSRLTVL.

Concerning this clonotype: One end of the junction fails to match germline, which may point to a read error. V is TRBV20-1 and J is TRBJ1-2; 7 positions agree with TRBD1. The germline gives CDR1 DFQATT, CDR2 SNEGSKA (reference sequence). This CDR3 comprises 14 residues. For the CDR3, the DNA is TGCAGTGCAGTGATCAGGGGGGATAACTATAGCTACACCTTC. As protein: CSAVIRGDNYSYTF.

This clonotype has only a few counts. J is TRBJ1-5 and V is TRBV20-1; no clear D gene. Germline V gene lookup returns CDR1 DFQATT and CDR2 SNEGSKA (reference sequence). V dropped 3 bases and J dropped 2 bases, with 11 bases sitting between them. The CDR3 spans 14 residues. The CDR3 is CSASSVEGNQPQHF. The CDR3 region has the DNA TGCAGTGCTAGCTCCGTAGAAGGCAATCAGCCCCAGCATTTT.

This clonotype was recorded at least ten times. The chain has TRBV7-8 and TRBJ1-3; no reliable D call. The V end lost 5 bases, the J end lost 0 bases, and 8 bases lay between the germline ends. Germline V gives CDR1 SGHVS, CDR2 FQNEAQ. The CDR3 has 14 amino acids. The CDR3 region is CASSDQSSGNTIYF. The CDR3 DNA reads as TGTGCCAGCAGCGATCAGTCCTCTGGAAACACCATATATTTT.